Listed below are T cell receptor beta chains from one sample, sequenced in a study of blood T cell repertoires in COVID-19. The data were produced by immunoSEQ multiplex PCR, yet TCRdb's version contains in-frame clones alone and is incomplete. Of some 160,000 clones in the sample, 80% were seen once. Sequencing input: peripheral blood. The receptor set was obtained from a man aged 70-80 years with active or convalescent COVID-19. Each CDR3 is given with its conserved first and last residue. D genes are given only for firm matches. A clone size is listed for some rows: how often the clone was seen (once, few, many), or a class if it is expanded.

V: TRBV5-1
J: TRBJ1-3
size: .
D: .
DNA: TGCGCCAGCAGCTTCGGACAGCCACTCTCTGGAAACACCATATATTTT
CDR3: CASSFGQPLSGNTIYF

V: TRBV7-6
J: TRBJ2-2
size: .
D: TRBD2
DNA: TGTGCCAGCAGCACGGGACTACGCGGCGGGGAGCTGTTTTTT
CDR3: CASSTGLRGGELFF

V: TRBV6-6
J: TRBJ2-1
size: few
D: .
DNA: TGTGCCAGCAGTTACTCATCATACAATGAGCAGTTCTTC
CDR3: CASSYSSYNEQFF

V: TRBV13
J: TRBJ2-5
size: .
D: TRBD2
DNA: TGTGCCAGCAGACGGGGGGGTGGTTCAGAGACCCAGTACTTC
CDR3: CASRRGGGSETQYF

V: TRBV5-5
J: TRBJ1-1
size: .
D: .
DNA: TGTGCCAGCAGCTTGGTCCCAGGGGTTGCCACTGAAGCTTTCTTT
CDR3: CASSLVPGVATEAFF

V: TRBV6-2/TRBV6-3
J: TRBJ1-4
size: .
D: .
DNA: TGTGCCAGCAGTTCGTTTAATGAAAAACTGTTTTTT
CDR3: CASSSFNEKLFF

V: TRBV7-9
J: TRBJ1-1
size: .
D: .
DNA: TGTGCCAGCAGCGCGGAGGCGCGGACTGAAGCTTTCTTT
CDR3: CASSAEARTEAFF

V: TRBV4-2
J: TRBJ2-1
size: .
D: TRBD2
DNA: TGTGCCAGCAGCCAAATCCTCTTAGCGGGAACAAACAATGAGCAGTTCTTC
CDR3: CASSQILLAGTNNEQFF

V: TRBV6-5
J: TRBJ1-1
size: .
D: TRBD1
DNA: TGTGCCAGCCTGGGACAGGGAAAAACTGAAGCTTTCTTT
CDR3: CASLGQGKTEAFF

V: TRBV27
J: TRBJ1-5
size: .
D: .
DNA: TGTGCCACCCGGAGACTGGGGCGGCAAATCAATCAGCCCCAGCATTTT
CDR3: CATRRLGRQINQPQHF

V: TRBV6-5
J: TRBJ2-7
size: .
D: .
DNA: TGTGCCAGCAGTCGGGACTTCACCCTCTCCTACGAGCAGTACTTC
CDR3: CASSRDFTLSYEQYF

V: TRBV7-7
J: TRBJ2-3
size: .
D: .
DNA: TGTGCTAGCAGCTTAGCCAACACAGATACGCAGTATTTT
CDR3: CASSLANTDTQYF

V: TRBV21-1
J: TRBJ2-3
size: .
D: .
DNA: TGTGCCAGCAGCAAAAAAACTCGGGGAGATACGCAGTATTTT
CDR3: CASSKKTRGDTQYF

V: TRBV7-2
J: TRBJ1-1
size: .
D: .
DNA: TGTGCCAGCAGCCTTTCCCCAGGGAAGACTTTCTTT
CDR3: CASSLSPGKTFF

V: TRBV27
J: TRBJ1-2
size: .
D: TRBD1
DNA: TGTGCCAGCAGTCCCGCCGGGACAGTTTTCCTCGGCTACACCTTC
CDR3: CASSPAGTVFLGYTF

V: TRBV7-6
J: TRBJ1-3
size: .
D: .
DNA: TGTGCCAGCAGCCCGGGGGAGCCTGGAAACACCATATATTTT
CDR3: CASSPGEPGNTIYF

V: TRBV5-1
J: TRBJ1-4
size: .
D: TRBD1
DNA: TGCGCCAGCAGCCCACAGGGGAACTCTAATGAAAAACTGTTTTTT
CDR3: CASSPQGNSNEKLFF

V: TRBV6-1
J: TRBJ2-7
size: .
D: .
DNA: TGTGCCAGCAGTGACACCGGAGCCTACGAGCAGTACTTC
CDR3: CASSDTGAYEQYF

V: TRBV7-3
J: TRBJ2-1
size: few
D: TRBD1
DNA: TGTGCCAGCAGCATTGGACAGGGAAAGGGTGAGCAGTTCTTC
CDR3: CASSIGQGKGEQFF

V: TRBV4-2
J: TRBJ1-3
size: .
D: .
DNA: TGTGCCAGCAGCCAGGGCGGGTCACGGACCGGAAACACCATATATTTT
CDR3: CASSQGGSRTGNTIYF

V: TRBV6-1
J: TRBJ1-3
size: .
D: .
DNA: TGTGCCAGCAGTGAGACAGGTTCCTCAAACACCATATATTTT
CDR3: CASSETGSSNTIYF

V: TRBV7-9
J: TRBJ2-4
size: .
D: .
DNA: TGTGCCAGCAGCTTAGCGCACAGCGCCAAAAACATTCAGTACTTC
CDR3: CASSLAHSAKNIQYF

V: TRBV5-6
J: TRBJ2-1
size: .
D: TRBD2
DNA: TGTGCCAGCAGCTTACGCGGGGGTTCCTACAATGAGCAGTTCTTC
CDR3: CASSLRGGSYNEQFF

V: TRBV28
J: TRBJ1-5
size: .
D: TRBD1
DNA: TGTGCCAGCAGTTACGCCGGGACAGCTAATCAGCCCCAGCATTTT
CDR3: CASSYAGTANQPQHF

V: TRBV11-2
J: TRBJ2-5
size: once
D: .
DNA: TGTGCCAGCAGCCGAGATAACCAAGAGACCCAGTACTTC
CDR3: CASSRDNQETQYF

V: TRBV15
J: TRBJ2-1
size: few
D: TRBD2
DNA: TGTGCCACCAGCAGTCGGGGGGATCGGTACAGCTCCTACAATGAGCAGTTCTTC
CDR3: CATSSRGDRYSSYNEQFF

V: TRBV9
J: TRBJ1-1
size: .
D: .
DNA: TGTGCCAGCAGCGCCGGGGTATCTTTTTCTAGCACTGAAGCTTTCTTT
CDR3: CASSAGVSFSSTEAFF

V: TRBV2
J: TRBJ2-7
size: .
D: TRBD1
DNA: TGTGCCAGCAGTATTCGGACAGGGGGCAACGAGCAGTACTTC
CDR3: CASSIRTGGNEQYF

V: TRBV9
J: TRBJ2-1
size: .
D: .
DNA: TGTGCCAGCAGCGTAGTGGACAGACCATACAATGAGCAGTTCTTC
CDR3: CASSVVDRPYNEQFF

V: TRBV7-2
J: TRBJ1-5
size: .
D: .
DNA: TGTGCCAGCAGCTTATCAGGGGTGAGCAATCAGCCCCAGCATTTT
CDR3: CASSLSGVSNQPQHF

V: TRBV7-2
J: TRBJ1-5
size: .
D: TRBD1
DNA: TGTGCCAGCAGCAAATCAGGGGGTGTATTGACCCAGCATTTT
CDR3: CASSKSGGVLTQHF

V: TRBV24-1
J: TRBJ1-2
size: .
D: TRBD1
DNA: TGTGCCACCAGTGATCCGAGGACAGGCGGCGGCTACACCTTC
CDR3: CATSDPRTGGGYTF

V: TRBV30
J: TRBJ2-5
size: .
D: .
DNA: TGTGCCTGGAAATCAGGGGTGGAGACCCAGTACTTC
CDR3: CAWKSGVETQYF

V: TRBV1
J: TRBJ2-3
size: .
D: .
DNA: TGCACCAGCAGCCAAGCTAGAGATTTGAAACCTCATACGCAGTATTTT
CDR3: CTSSQARDLKPHTQYF

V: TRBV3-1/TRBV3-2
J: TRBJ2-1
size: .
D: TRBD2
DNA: TGTGCCAGCAGCCAAGATTTGAGCGGGGGGGCCTACAATGAGCAGTTCTTC
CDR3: CASSQDLSGGAYNEQFF

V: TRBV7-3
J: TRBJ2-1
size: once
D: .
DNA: TGTGCCAGCAGCCCCTTAGCGGGTAGGGGGAAAAATGAGCAGTTCTTC
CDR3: CASSPLAGRGKNEQFF

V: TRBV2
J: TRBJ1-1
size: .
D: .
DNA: TGTGCCAGCATCGGCCGAGCGGGTCACGATGAAGCTTTCTTT
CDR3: CASIGRAGHDEAFF

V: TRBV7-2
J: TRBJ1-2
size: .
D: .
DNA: TGTGCCAGCAGCTTAGTAGGCAGGGGTACGCGTAACTATGGCTACACCTTC
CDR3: CASSLVGRGTRNYGYTF

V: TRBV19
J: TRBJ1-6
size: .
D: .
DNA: TGTGCCGAGAGCAGGAACTGGCAGGGCCCACCGGTCCATAATTCACCCCTCCACTTT
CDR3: CAESRNWQGPPVHNSPLHF

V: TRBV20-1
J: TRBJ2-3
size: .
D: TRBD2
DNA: TGCAGTGCTAGTAGCGGGGGAGCCGGCACAGATACGCAGTATTTT
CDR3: CSASSGGAGTDTQYF

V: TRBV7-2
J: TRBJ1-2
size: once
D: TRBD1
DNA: TGTGCCAGCAGCCAGACAGGGTCTAACTATGGCTACACCTTC
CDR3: CASSQTGSNYGYTF

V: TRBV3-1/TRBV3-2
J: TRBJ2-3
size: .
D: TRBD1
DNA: TGTGCCAGCAGTCATAGGGACAGAACAGATACGCAGTATTTT
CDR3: CASSHRDRTDTQYF

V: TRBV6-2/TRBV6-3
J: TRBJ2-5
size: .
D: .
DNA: TGTGCCAGCAGTTATGGCACTACCGGCCAAGAGACCCAGTACTTC
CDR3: CASSYGTTGQETQYF

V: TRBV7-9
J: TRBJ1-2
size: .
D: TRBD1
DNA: TGTGCCAGCAGCCTCGGACAGGGGACCAACTATGGCTACACCTTC
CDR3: CASSLGQGTNYGYTF

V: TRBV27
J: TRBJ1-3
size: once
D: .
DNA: TGTGCCAGCAGTTTATACTCCGGAGGATCCACCATATATTTT
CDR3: CASSLYSGGSTIYF

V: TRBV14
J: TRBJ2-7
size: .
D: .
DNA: TGTGCCAGCAGCCAAGTTTTATCGGTATACGAGCAGTACTTC
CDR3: CASSQVLSVYEQYF

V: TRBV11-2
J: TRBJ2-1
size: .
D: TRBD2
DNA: TGTGCCAGCAGCCTAAGAGCGGGAGTGGAGAATGAGCAGTTCTTC
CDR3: CASSLRAGVENEQFF

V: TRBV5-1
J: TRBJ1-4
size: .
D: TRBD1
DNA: TGCGCCAGCAGCCTGAAAGGGGGCTGGGATGAAAAACTGTTTTTT
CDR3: CASSLKGGWDEKLFF

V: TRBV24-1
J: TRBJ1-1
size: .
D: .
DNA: TGTGCCACCAGTGATCCCGACAGGTCGGGGACTATGAACACTGAAGCTTTCTTT
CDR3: CATSDPDRSGTMNTEAFF

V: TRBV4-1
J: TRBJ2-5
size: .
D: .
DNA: TGCGCCAGCAGCCAAGGGGGCCCAGGCCAAGAGACCCAGTACTTC
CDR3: CASSQGGPGQETQYF

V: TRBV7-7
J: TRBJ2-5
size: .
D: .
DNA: TGTGCCAGCAGTCCCGGGTGGTTTCAAGAGACCCAGTACTTC
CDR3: CASSPGWFQETQYF

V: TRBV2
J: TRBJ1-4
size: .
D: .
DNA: TGTGCCAGCAGGGAGGGGTCCCTAAATGAAAAACTGTTTTTT
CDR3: CASREGSLNEKLFF

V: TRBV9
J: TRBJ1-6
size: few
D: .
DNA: TGTGCCAGCAGCGTAGACAAGCCGGCAGCGCGACGGTCCTATAATTCACCCCTCCACTTT
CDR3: CASSVDKPAARRSYNSPLHF